Only a few counts were recorded for the clone carrying this T cell receptor (beta chain). CDR1 is SGHDT, CDR2 YYEEEE, per germline. The CDR3 sequence is 14 residues long. V was cut by 7 bases and J by 4 bases, with 17 bases left in between. Generated by immunoSEQ multiplex PCR, the TCRdb table keeps only in-frame clones and is missing some. The repertoire holds over 120,000 clones, roughly 89% seen once, with approximately 9% in the top ten. This entry belongs to a study of blood T cell repertoires in COVID-19. The wider study: Italy, Spain and the United States were the sources of the convalescent and acute COVID-19 samples.

V usage is TRBV5-6 and J usage is TRBJ1-1; tentative D call: TRBD1 (5 bases). The sequence was collected from a woman aged 45-60 years with active or convalescent COVID-19. What was sequenced was peripheral blood. The CDR3 is CASENLREGTEAFF. For the CDR3, the DNA is TGTGCCAGCGAAAACCTCAGGGAAGGCACTGAAGCTTTCTTT. Filled out from reference TRBV5-6 and TRBJ1-1, the complete variable domain reads DAGVTQSPTHLIKTRGQQVTLRCSPKSGHDTVSWYQQALGQGPQFIFQYYEEEERQRGNFPDRFSGHQFPNYSSELNVNALLLGDSALYLCASENLREGTEAFFGQGTRLTVV.